This T cell receptor beta chain was found in a study of blood T cell repertoires in COVID-19. Study-wide context: Samples taken during acute and convalescent COVID-19 were collected in the United States, Italy and Spain. Sources were T cells, B-cell-depleted T cells, or PBMCs; the material itself was cDNA or gDNA.

CDR3 length equals 15 residues. Original processing methods: Amplification with reference gene primers provided the estimates of nucleated cell counts. Some clones are missing from TCRdb's copy, which holds only in-frame ones; the method was immunoSEQ multiplex PCR. For V, J and clone size, that table is used; D and trimming come from the DNA. The table has a few hundred thousand clones, 65% to 85% seen once; the top ten hold about 3%. This receptor was identified in a man aged 45-65 years who had recovered from COVID-19. The V and J genes are TRBV21-1 and TRBJ2-7; the DNA was not compared with TRBD1, the D call given in the table. TRBV21-1 is marked as a pseudogene. Sequencing input: PBMCs or T cells enriched from blood (not recorded which). CDR3: CASSKDNISSYEQYF. CDR3 DNA: TGTGCCAGCAGCAAAGATAACATTTCCTCCTACGAGCAGTACTTC.